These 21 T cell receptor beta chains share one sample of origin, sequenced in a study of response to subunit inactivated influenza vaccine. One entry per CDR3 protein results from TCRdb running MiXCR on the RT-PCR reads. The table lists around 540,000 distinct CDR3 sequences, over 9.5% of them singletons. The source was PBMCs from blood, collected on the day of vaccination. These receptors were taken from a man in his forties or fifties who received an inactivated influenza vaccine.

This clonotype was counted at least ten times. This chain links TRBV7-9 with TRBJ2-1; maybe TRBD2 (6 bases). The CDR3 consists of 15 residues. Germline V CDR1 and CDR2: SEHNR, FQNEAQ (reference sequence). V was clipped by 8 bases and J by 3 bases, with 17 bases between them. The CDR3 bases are TGTGCCAGCTCGGGCCCGCGGGACCACTACAATGAGCAGTTCTTC. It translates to CASSGPRDHYNEQFF.

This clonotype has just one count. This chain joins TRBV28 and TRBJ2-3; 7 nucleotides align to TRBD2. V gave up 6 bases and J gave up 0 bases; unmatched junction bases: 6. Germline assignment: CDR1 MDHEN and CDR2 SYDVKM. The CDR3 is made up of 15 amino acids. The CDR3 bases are TGTGCCAGCAGGGTCCCAGCGGGGAGCACAGATACGCAGTATTTT. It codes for CASRVPAGSTDTQYF.

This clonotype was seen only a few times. The CDR3 reads CASSSPGHTYEQYF. The CDR3, as DNA: TGTGCCAGCAGCTCGCCGGGACACACCTACGAGCAGTACTTC. V is TRBV7-2 and J is TRBJ2-7, with D perhaps TRBD1 (6 bases). CDR3 length: 14 residues. The V gene's germline CDR1 is SGHTA and CDR2 FQGNSA. V lost 4 bases to trimming and J lost 2 bases, with 12 bases between them.

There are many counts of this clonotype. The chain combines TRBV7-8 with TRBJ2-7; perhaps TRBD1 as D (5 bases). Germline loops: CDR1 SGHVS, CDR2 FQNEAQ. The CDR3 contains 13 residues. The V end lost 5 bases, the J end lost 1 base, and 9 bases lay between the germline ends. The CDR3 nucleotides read TGTGCCAGCAGCGAGACAGTTTCCTACGAGCAGTACTTC. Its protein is CASSETVSYEQYF.

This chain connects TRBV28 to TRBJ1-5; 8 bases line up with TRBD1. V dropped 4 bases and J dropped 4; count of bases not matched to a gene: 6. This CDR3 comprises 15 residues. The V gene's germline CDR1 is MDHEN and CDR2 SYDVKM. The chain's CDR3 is CASSYGDRRNQPQHF. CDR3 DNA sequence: TGTGCCAGCAGTTACGGGGACAGGAGGAATCAGCCCCAGCATTTT.

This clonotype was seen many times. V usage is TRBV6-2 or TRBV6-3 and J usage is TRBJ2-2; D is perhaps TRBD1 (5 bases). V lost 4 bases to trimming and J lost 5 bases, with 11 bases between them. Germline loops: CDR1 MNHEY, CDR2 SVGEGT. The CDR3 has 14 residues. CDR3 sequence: CASSSGLYTGELFF. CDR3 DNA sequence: TGTGCCAGCAGTTCAGGGTTGTATACCGGGGAGCTGTTTTTT.

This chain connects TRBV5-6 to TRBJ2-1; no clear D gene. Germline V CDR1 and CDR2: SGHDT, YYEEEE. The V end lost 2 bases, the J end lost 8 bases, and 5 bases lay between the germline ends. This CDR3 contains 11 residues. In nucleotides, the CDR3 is TGTGCCAGCAGCTTAACAGATGAGCAGTTCTTC. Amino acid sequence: CASSLTDEQFF.

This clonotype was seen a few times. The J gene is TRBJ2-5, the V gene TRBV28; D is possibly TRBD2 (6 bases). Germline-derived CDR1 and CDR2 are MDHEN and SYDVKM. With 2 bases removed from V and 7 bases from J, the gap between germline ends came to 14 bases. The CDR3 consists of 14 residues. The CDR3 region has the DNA TGTGCCAGCAGTTTAGGCAGCCCGCGGGGGACCCAGTACTTC. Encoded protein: CASSLGSPRGTQYF. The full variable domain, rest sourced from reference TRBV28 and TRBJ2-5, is DVKVTQSSRYLVKRTGEKVFLECVQDMDHENMFWYRQDPGLGLRLIYFSYDVKMKEKGDIPEGYSVSREKKERFSLILESASTNQTSMYLCASSLGSPRGTQYFGPGTRLLVL.

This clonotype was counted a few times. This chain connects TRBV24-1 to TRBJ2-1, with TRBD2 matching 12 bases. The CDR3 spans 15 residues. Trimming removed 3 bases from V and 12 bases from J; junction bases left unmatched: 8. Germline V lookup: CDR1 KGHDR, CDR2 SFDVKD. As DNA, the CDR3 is TGTGCCACCAGTGATCCTAGCGGGAGGGCCGCCCGGCAGTTCTTC. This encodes CATSDPSGRAARQFF.

The CDR3 nucleotides read TGTGCCAGCAGCCAAGATCTCTGGTTTAACTACGAGCAGTACTTC. Protein product: CASSQDLWFNYEQYF. The chain recombines TRBV3-1 with TRBJ2-7; D gene uncertain. The CDR3 consists of 15 residues. Germline-derived CDR1 and CDR2 are LGHDT and YNNKEL (reference sequence). V lost 0 bases, J lost 3 bases, and 12 bases lay in between.

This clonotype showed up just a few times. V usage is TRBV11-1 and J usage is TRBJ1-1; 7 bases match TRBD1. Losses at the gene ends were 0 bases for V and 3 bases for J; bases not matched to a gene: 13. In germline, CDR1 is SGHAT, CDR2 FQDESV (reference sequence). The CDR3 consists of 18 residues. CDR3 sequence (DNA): TGTGCCAGCAGCTTAGCGCGGGGACAGCGGGTGGAAGACACTGAAGCTTTCTTT. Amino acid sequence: CASSLARGQRVEDTEAFF.

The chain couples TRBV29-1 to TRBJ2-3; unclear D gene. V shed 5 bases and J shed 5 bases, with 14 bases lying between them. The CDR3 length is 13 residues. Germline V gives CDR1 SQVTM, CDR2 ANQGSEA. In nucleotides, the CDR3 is TGCAGCGTTACGGGTAGGGTTGTAGATACGCAGTATTTT. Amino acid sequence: CSVTGRVVDTQYF.

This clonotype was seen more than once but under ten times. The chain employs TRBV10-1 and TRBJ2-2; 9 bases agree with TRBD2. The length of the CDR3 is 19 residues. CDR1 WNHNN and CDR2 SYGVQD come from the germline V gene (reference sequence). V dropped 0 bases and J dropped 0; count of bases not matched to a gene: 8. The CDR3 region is CASSESLAGYFSNTGELFF. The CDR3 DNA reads TGCGCCAGCAGTGAGTCCCTAGCGGGGTACTTTTCGAACACCGGGGAGCTGTTTTTT.

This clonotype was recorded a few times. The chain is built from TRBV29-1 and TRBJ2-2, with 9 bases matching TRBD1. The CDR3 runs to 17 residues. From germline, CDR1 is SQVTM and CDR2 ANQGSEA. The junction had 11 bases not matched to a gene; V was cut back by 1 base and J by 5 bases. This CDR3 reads CSVEVEGDRVRTGELFF. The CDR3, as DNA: TGCAGCGTTGAAGTGGAGGGGGACAGGGTCAGGACCGGGGAGCTGTTTTTT.

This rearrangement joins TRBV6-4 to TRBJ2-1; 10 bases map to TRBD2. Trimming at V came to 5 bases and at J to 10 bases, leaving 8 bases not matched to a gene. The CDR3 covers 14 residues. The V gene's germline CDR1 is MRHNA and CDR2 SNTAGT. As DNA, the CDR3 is TGTGCCAGCAGTTTACGGACTAGCGGTAGCGAGCAGTTCTTC. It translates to CASSLRTSGSEQFF.

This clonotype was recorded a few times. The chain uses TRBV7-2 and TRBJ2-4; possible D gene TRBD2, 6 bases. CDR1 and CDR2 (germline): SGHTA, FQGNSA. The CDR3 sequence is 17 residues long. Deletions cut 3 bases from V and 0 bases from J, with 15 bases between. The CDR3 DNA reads TGTGCCAGCAGCTTCCAACCGGGACTGAAAGCCAAAAACATTCAGTACTTC. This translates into CASSFQPGLKAKNIQYF.

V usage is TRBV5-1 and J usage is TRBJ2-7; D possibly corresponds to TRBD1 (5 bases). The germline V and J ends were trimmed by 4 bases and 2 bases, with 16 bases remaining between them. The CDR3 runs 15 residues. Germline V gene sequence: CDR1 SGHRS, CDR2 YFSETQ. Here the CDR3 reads CASSQDSLLPYEQYF. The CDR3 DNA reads TGCGCCAGCAGCCAAGACAGCCTCTTGCCCTACGAGCAGTACTTC.

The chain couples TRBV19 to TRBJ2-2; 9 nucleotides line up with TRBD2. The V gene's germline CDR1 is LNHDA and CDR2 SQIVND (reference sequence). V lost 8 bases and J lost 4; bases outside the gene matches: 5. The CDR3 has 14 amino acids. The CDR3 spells CASRLAGPTGELFF. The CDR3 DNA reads TGTGCCAGTCGGCTAGCGGGACCCACCGGGGAGCTGTTTTTT.

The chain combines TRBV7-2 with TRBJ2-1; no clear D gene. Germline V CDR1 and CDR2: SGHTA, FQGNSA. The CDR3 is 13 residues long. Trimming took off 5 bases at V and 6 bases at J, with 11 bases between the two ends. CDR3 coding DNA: TGTGCCAGCAGCCTCTTTAGACCCAATGAGCAGTTCTTC. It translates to CASSLFRPNEQFF.

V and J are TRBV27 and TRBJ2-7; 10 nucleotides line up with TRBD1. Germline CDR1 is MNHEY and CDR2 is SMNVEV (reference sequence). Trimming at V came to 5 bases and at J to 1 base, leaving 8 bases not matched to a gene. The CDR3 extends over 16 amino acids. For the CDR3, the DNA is TGTGCCAGCAGTAGGTTGGGGGACAGGGGATCCTACGAGCAGTACTTC. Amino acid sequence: CASSRLGDRGSYEQYF.

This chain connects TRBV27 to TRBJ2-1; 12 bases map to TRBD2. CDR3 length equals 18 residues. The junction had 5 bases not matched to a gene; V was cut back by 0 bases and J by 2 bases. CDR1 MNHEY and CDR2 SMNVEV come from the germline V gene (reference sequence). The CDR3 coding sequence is TGTGCCAGCAGTTTATCGTCTAGCGGGAGGGGACCCTACAATGAGCAGTTCTTC. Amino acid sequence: CASSLSSSGRGPYNEQFF.